This entry lists 5 T cell receptor beta chains sequenced from one sample in a study of blood T cell repertoires in COVID-19. Clones were read by immunoSEQ multiplex PCR, and TCRdb kept only the in-frame ones, dropping some. Here the sample spans a few hundred thousand clones, approximately 75% being singletons. The sequenced material came from PBMCs or T cells enriched from blood (not recorded which). These receptors all come from a man aged 40-55 years who had recovered from COVID-19.

The chain has TRBV19 and TRBJ2-2; 8 nucleotides agree with TRBD2. CDR1 and CDR2 from the germline V gene are LNHDA and SQIVND (reference sequence). This CDR3 comprises 18 residues. V dropped 7 bases and J dropped 7; count of bases not matched to a gene: 20. Here the CDR3 DNA reads TGTGCCAGTACTTCCCGGAGCGGGGGTGCCCTGAGGGACGGGGAGCTGTTTTTT. Amino acid sequence: CASTSRSGGALRDGELFF. Full variable domain (missing parts from reference TRBV19 and TRBJ2-2): DGGITQSPKYLFRKEGQNVTLSCEQNLNHDAMYWYRQDPGQGLRLIYYSQIVNDFQKGDIAEGYSVSREKKESFPLTVTSAQKNPTAFYLCASTSRSGGALRDGELFFGEGSRLTVL.

In nucleotides, the CDR3 is TGTGCCAGTAGTATTTTGGGGGGTGACACTGAAGCTTTCTTT. Residues: CASSILGGDTEAFF. The genes are TRBV19 and TRBJ1-1; perhaps TRBD1 as D (5 bases). The V end was cut by 3 bases, the J end by 3 bases, with 11 bases between. This CDR3 comprises 14 residues. The germline gives CDR1 LNHDA, CDR2 SQIVND (reference sequence).

The rearrangement uses TRBV19 and TRBJ1-2; maybe TRBD1 (6 bases). Germline V gene sequence: CDR1 LNHDA, CDR2 SQIVND (reference sequence). The CDR3 contains 15 residues. The V end was cut by 4 bases, the J end by 0 bases, with 12 bases between. The CDR3, as DNA: TGTGCCAGTAGTAGCACAGGGCCGACTAACTATGGCTACACCTTC. Protein sequence: CASSSTGPTNYGYTF.

J is TRBJ2-7 and V is TRBV5-8, with 11 bases that match TRBD2. Germline V gene sequence: CDR1 SGHTS, CDR2 YDEGEE. CDR3 length: 17 amino acids. Trimming cost V 3 bases and J 4 bases; bases outside gene matches: 12. The CDR3 DNA reads TGTGCCAGCAGCTCTCGACCGGGACTAGCGGAGAGGTACGAGCAGTACTTC. Residues: CASSSRPGLAERYEQYF.

The rearrangement links TRBV10-2 to TRBJ2-5; D unclear. V shed 4 bases and J shed 3 bases, with 6 bases lying between them. This CDR3 is built from 12 residues. The germline CDR1 and CDR2 sequences are WSHSY and SAAADI. The DNA for the CDR3 is TGCGCCAGCAGTGTCGGTGAAGAGACCCAGTACTTC. It translates to CASSVGEETQYF.